This T cell receptor beta chain was identified in a study of blood T cell repertoires in COVID-19. Overall study: Collection of acute and convalescent COVID-19 samples took place in the United States, Italy and Spain. In each case, the material was cDNA or gDNA derived from T cells, B-cell-depleted T cells, or PBMCs.

This CDR3 is built from 15 residues. J was trimmed by 8 bases and V by 6 bases; bases with no gene match: 12. The V gene's germline CDR1 is SGHAT and CDR2 FQNNGV. Patients of the Seattle cohort, enrolled during active infection, were followed longitudinally. Original processing notes: The authors estimated nucleated cell counts from reference gene primer amplification. The assay was immunoSEQ multiplex PCR, and TCRdb's table has in-frame clones only and misses some. V and J calls and clone size are those listed in that table; D and trimming were worked out from the DNA. Of under 200,000 clones in the sample, 85% to 90% were seen once.

The clonotype was recovered from a woman of 80 years or more with COVID-19, enrolled during active disease. The gene calls are TRBV11-2 and TRBJ1-4, with 7 nucleotides matching TRBD1. The source material was peripheral blood. In DNA form, the CDR3 reads TGTGCCAGCAGAGTGGAGGGGGCGATCGGGGAAAAACTGTTTTTT. Residues: CASRVEGAIGEKLFF.